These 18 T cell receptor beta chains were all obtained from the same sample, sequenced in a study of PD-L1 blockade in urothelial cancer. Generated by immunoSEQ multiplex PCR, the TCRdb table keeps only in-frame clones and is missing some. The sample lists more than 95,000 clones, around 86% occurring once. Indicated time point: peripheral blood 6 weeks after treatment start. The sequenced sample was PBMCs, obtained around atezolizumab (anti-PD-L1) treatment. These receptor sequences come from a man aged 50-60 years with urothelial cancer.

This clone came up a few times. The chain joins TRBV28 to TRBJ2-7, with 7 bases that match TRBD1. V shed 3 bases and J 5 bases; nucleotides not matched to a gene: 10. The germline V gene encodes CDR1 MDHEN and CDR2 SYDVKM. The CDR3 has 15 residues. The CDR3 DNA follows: TGTGCCAGCAGTTTGGAAGGGAACAGGGGTAACGAGCAGTACTTC. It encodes CASSLEGNRGNEQYF. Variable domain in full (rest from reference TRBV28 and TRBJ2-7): DVKVTQSSRYLVKRTGEKVFLECVQDMDHENMFWYRQDPGLGLRLIYFSYDVKMKEKGDIPEGYSVSREKKERFSLILESASTNQTSMYLCASSLEGNRGNEQYFGPGTRLTVT.

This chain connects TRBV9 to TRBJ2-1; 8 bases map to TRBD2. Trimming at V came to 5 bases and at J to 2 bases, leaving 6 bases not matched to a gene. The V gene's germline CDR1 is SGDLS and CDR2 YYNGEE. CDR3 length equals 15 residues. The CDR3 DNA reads TGTGCCAGCAGTCCCACTAGCGGACCCTACAATGAGCAGTTCTTC. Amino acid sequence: CASSPTSGPYNEQFF.

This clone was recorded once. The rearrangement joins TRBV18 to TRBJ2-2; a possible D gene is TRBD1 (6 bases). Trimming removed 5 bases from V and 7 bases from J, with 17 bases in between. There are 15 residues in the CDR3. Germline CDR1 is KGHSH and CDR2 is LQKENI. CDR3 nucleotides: TGTGCCAGCTCATTAACGGACAGCAAAATCGGGGAGCTGTTTTTT. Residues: CASSLTDSKIGELFF.

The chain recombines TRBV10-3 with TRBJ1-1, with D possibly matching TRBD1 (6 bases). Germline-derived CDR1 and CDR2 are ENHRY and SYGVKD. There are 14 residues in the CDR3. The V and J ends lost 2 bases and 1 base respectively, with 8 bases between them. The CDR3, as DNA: TGTGCCATCAGTGAGCTGACAGGGAACACTGAAGCTTTCTTT. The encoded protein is CAISELTGNTEAFF.

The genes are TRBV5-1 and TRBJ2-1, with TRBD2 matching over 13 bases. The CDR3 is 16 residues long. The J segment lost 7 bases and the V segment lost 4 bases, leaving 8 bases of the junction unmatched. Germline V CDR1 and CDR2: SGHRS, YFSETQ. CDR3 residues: CASSDTSGRAWNEQFF. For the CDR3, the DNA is TGCGCCAGCAGCGATACTAGCGGGAGGGCCTGGAATGAGCAGTTCTTC.

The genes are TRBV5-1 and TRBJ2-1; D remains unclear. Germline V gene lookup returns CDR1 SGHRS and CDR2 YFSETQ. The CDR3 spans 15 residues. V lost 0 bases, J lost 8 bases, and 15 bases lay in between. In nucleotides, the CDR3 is TGCGCCAGCAGCTTGGGACCCACCCAGGTCGATGAGCAGTTCTTC. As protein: CASSLGPTQVDEQFF.

CDR3 protein: CASSIGLSKLYEQYF. The DNA of the CDR3 is TGTGCCAGTAGTATCGGACTCTCCAAGCTCTACGAGCAGTACTTC. The gene calls are TRBV19 and TRBJ2-7, with D possibly TRBD2 on 5 matching bases. The germline gives CDR1 LNHDA, CDR2 SQIVND (reference sequence). This CDR3 is built from 15 residues. V lost 3 bases, J lost 3 bases, and 15 bases lay in between.

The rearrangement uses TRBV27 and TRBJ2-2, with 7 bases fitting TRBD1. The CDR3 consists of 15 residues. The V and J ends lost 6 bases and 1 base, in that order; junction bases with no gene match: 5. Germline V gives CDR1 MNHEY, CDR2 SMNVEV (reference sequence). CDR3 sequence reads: CASSWGQQNTGELFF. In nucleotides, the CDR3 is TGTGCCAGCAGCTGGGGACAGCAGAACACCGGGGAGCTGTTTTTT.

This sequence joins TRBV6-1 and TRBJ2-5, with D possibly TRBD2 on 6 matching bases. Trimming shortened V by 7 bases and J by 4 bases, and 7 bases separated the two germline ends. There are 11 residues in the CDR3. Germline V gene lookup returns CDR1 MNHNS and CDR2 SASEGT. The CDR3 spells CASTGRETQYF. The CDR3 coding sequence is TGTGCCAGCACCGGGAGAGAGACCCAGTACTTC.

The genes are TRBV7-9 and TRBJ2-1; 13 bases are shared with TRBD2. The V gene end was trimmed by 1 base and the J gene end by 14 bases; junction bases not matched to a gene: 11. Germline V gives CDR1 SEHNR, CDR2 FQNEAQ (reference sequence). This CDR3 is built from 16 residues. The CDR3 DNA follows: TGTGCCAGCAGCTTAGTAGCGGGACTAGCGGGACGAGCTAAGTTCTTC. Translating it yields CASSLVAGLAGRAKFF.

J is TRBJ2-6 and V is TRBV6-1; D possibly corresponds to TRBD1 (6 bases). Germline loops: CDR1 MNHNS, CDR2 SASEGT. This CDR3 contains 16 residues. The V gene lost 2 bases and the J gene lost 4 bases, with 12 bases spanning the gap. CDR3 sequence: CASSEQMGAGANVLTF. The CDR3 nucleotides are TGTGCCAGCAGTGAACAGATGGGGGCCGGGGCCAACGTCCTGACTTTC.

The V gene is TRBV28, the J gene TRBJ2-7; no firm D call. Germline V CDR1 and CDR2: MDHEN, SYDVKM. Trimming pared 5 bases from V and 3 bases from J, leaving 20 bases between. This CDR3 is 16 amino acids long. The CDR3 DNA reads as TGTGCCAGCAGTCCCCTACGTGCCCTCGAGGTCTACGAGCAGTACTTC. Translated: CASSPLRALEVYEQYF.

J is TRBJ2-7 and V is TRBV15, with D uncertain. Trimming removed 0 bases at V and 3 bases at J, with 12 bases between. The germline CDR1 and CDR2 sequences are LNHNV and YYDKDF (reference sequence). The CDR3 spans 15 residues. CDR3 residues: CATSRDLVAHYEQYF. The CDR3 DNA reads TGTGCCACCAGCAGAGATTTAGTCGCCCACTACGAGCAGTACTTC.

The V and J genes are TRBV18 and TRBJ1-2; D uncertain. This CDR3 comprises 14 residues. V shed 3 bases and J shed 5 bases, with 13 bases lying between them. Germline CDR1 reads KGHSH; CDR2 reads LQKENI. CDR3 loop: CASSPLTELYGYTF. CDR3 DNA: TGTGCCAGCTCACCTCTTACAGAGTTATATGGCTACACCTTC.

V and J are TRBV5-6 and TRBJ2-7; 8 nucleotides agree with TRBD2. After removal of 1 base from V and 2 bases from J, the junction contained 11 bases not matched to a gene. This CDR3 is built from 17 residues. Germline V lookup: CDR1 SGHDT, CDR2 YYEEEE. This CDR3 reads CASSLPPPGLGPYEQYF. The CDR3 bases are TGTGCCAGCAGCTTGCCACCACCGGGACTAGGCCCCTACGAGCAGTACTTC. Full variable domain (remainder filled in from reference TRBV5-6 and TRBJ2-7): DAGVTQSPTHLIKTRGQQVTLRCSPKSGHDTVSWYQQALGQGPQFIFQYYEEEERQRGNFPDRFSGHQFPNYSSELNVNALLLGDSALYLCASSLPPPGLGPYEQYFGPGTRLTVT.

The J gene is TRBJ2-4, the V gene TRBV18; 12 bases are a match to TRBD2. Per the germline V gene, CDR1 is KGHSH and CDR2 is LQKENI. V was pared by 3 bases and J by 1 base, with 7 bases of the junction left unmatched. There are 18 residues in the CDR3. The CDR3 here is CASSPTSGRSGAKNIQYF. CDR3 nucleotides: TGTGCCAGCTCACCGACTAGCGGGAGATCCGGGGCCAAAAACATTCAGTACTTC.

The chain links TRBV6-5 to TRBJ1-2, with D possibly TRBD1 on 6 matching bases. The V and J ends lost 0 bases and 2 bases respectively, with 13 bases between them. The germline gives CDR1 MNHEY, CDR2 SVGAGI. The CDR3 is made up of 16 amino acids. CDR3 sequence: CASSYSNTGINYGYTF. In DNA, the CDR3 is TGTGCCAGCAGTTACTCGAACACAGGGATCAACTATGGCTACACCTTC.

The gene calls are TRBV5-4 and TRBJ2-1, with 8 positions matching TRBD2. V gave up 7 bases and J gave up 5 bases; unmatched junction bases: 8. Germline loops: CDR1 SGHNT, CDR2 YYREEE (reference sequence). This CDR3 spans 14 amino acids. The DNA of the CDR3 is TGTGCCAGCGCACCGGGGGGGGGAGACAATGAGCAGTTCTTC. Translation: CASAPGGGDNEQFF.